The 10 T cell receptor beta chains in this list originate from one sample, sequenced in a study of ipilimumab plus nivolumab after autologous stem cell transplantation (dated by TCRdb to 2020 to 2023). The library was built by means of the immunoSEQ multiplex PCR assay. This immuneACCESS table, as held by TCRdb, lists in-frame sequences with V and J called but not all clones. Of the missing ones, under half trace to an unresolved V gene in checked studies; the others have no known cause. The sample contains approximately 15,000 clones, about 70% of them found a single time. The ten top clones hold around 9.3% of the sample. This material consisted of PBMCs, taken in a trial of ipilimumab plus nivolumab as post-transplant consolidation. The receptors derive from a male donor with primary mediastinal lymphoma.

CDR3: CASSLRMQGNTEAFF. The CDR3 DNA reads TGTGCCAGCAGCTTGAGGATGCAGGGGAACACTGAAGCTTTCTTT. This chain joins TRBV4-2 and TRBJ1-1, with D possibly matching TRBD1 (5 bases). CDR3 length: 15 amino acids. Trimming took off 5 bases at V and 1 base at J, with 14 bases between the two ends. Germline values: CDR1 LGHNA, CDR2 YNFKEQ.

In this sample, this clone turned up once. CDR3 DNA: TGTGCCAGTAGTATACCCCCCCAGGGGATGAACACTGAAGCTTTCTTT. It encodes CASSIPPQGMNTEAFF. The V call is TRBV19, the J call TRBJ1-1; TRBD1 is a possible D gene (6 bases). The CDR3 runs 16 residues. The germline CDR1 and CDR2 sequences are LNHDA and SQIVND (reference sequence). Trimming cost V 2 bases and J 0 bases, with 13 bases left between them.

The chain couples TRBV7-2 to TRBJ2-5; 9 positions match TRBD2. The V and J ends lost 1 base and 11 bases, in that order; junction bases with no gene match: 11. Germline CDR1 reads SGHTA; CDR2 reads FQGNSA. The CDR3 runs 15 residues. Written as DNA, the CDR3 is TGTGCCAGCAGCTTAGAGTCTAGCGGGGCGGGCTATCAGTACTTC. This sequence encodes CASSLESSGAGYQYF.

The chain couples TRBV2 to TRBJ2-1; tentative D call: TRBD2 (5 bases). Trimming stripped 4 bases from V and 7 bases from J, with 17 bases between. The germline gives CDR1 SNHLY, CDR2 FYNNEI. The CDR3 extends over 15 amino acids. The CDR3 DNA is TGTGCCAGCAGTGCCTTTTGGGAGTCTTGGAATGAGCAGTTCTTC. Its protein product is CASSAFWESWNEQFF.

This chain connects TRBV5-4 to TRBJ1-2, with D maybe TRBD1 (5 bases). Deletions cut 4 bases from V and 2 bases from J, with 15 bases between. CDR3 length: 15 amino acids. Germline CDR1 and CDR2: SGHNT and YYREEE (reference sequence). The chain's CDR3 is CASSDRDRANYGYTF. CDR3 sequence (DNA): TGTGCCAGCAGCGACCGGGACCGAGCGAACTATGGCTACACCTTC.

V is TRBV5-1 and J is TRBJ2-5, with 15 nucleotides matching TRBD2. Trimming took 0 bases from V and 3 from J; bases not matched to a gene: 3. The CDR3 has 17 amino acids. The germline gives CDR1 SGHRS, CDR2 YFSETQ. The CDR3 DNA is TGCGCCAGCAGCTTGGCCCGGACTAGCGGGAGGGAAGAGACCCAGTACTTC. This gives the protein CASSLARTSGREETQYF.

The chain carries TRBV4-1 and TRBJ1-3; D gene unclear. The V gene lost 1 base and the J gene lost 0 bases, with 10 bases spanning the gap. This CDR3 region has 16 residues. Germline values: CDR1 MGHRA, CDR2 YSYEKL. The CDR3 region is CASSQVPANSGNTIYF. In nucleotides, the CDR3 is TGCGCCAGCAGCCAAGTACCGGCAAACTCTGGAAACACCATATATTTT.

CDR3 sequence: CASSSAGTTTQYF. DNA of the CDR3: TGTGCCAGCAGTTCTGCCGGGACTACTACGCAGTATTTT. The V gene is TRBV27, the J gene TRBJ2-3, with 7 bases aligning to TRBD2. Trimming at V came to 4 bases and at J to 8 bases, leaving 6 bases not matched to a gene. This CDR3 comprises 13 residues. The germline V gene encodes CDR1 MNHEY and CDR2 SMNVEV (reference sequence).

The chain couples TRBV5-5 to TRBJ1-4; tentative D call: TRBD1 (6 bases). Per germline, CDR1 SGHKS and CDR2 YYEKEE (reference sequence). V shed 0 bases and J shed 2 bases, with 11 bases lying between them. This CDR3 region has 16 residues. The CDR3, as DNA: TGTGCCAGCAGCTTGGGCTGGGGGCCGACTAATGAAAAACTGTTTTTT. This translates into CASSLGWGPTNEKLFF. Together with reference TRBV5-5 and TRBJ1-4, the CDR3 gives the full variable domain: DAGVTQSPTHLIKTRGQQVTLRCSPISGHKSVSWYQQVLGQGPQFIFQYYEKEERGRGNFPDRFSARQFPNYSSELNVNALLLGDSALYLCASSLGWGPTNEKLFFGSGTQLSVL.

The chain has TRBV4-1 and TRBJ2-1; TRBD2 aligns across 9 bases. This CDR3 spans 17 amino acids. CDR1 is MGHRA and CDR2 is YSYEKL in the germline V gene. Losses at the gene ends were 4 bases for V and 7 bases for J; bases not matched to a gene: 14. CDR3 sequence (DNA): TGCGCCAGCAGCCCCAATAGCGGGAGAGGGGCGGTTAATGAGCAGTTCTTC. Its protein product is CASSPNSGRGAVNEQFF.